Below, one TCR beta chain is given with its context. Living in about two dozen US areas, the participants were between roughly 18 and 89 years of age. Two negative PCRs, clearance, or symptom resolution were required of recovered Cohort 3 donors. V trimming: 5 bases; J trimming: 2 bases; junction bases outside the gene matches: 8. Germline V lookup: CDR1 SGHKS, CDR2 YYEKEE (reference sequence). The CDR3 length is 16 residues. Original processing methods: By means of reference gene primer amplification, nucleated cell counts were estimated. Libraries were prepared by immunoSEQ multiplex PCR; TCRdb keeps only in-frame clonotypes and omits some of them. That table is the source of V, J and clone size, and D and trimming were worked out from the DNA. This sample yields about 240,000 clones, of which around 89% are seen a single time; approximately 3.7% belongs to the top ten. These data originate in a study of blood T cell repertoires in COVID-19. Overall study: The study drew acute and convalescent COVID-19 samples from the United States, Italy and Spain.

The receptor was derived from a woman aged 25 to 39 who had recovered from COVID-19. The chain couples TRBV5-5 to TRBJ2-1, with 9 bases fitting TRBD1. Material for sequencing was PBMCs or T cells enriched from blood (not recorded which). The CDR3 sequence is CASSPRTGDPYNEQFF. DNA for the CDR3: TGTGCCAGCAGTCCTCGGACAGGGGACCCCTACAATGAGCAGTTCTTC.